Each of the 15 T cell receptor beta chains below was sequenced from the same sample in a study of technical replicates of blood from four donors. The method was immunoSEQ multiplex PCR; TCRdb's version includes in-frame clones alone and lacks a portion of them. There are some 67,000 clones in the sample; nearly 98% occur only once, and approximately 0.17% lies in the top ten. The sequenced sample was T cells isolated from PBMCs. The receptors originated from a human donor in good health.

The chain combines TRBV27 with TRBJ2-7; D possibly corresponds to TRBD2 (6 bases). CDR3 length: 14 amino acids. Germline CDR1 is MNHEY and CDR2 is SMNVEV (reference sequence). Trimming removed 6 bases at V and 4 bases at J, with 16 bases between. The CDR3 is CASRGRDFRYEQYF. The CDR3 nucleotides are TGTGCCAGCAGGGGGCGGGATTTTAGATACGAGCAGTACTTC.

V is TRBV6-5 and J is TRBJ1-2; D not certain. CDR1 MNHEY and CDR2 SVGAGI come from the germline V gene. V gave up 6 bases and J gave up 1 base, with 12 bases separating them. The CDR3 spans 14 residues. The chain's CDR3 is CASSRGSFNYGYTF. As DNA, the CDR3 is TGTGCCAGCAGCCGGGGATCGTTTAACTATGGCTACACCTTC.

The rearrangement joins TRBV2 to TRBJ1-5; 11 bases map to TRBD1. Germline lookup yields CDR1 SNHLY and CDR2 FYNNEI. This CDR3 region has 15 residues. Losses at the gene ends were 7 bases for V and 6 bases for J; bases not matched to a gene: 8. CDR3 in DNA: TGTGCCAGCAACCCAGGGACAGGGGGTTTTCAGCCCCAGCATTTT. This gives the protein CASNPGTGGFQPQHF.

This clone is a singleton in its sample. This chain connects TRBV7-9 to TRBJ1-1; D is undetermined. The CDR3 runs 13 residues. Germline V gene lookup returns CDR1 SEHNR and CDR2 FQNEAQ (reference sequence). Trimming stripped 1 base from V and 0 bases from J, with 3 bases between. The CDR3 loop reads CASSLDMNTEAFF. CDR3 DNA: TGTGCCAGCAGCTTAGATATGAACACTGAAGCTTTCTTT. The full variable domain, in which reference TRBV7-9 and TRBJ1-1 provide the parts outside the CDR3, is DTGVSQNPRHKITKRGQNVTFRCDPISEHNRLYWYRQTLGQGPEFLTYFQNEAQLEKSRLLSDRFSAERPKGSFSTLEIQRTEQGDSAMYLCASSLDMNTEAFFGQGTRLTVV.

The CDR3 protein is CSVEGAPNQPQHF. CDR3 DNA: TGCAGCGTTGAAGGGGCACCTAATCAGCCCCAGCATTTT. The chain employs TRBV29-1 and TRBJ1-5; no firm D call. Trimming took off 1 base at V and 4 bases at J, with 8 bases between the two ends. The CDR3 has 13 residues. Germline CDR1 reads SQVTM; CDR2 reads ANQGSEA.

J is TRBJ1-3 and V is TRBV11-1; D unresolved. The V gene's germline CDR1 is SGHAT and CDR2 FQDESV (reference sequence). V was clipped by 3 bases and J by 4 bases, with 7 bases between them. CDR3 length: 13 residues. CDR3 in amino acids: CASSFGRGNTIYF. DNA of the CDR3: TGTGCCAGCAGCTTTGGCAGAGGAAACACCATATATTTT.

CDR3 loop: CASSQGLTGLYEQYF. The DNA of the CDR3 is TGTGCCAGCAGCCAGGGACTAACCGGACTCTACGAGCAGTACTTC. The chain joins TRBV6-5 to TRBJ2-7; 7 bases map to TRBD2. The V gene's germline CDR1 is MNHEY and CDR2 SVGAGI. The CDR3 runs to 15 residues. Trimming at V came to 6 bases and at J to 3 bases, leaving 11 bases not matched to a gene.

This rearrangement joins TRBV28 to TRBJ1-1; 7 bases match TRBD1. V trimming: 1 base; J trimming: 1 base; junction bases outside the gene matches: 3. The CDR3 covers 15 residues. Germline CDR1 reads MDHEN; CDR2 reads SYDVKM. The CDR3 is CASSLYGTENTEAFF. Written as DNA, the CDR3 is TGTGCCAGCAGTTTATATGGGACAGAGAACACTGAAGCTTTCTTT.

The chain employs TRBV28 and TRBJ2-1; D is unclear. There are 12 residues in the CDR3. Germline CDR1 is MDHEN and CDR2 is SYDVKM. Between the trimmed V and J ends, which lost 3 bases and 8 bases, there was a span of 8 bases. Written as DNA, the CDR3 is TGTGCCAGCAGTTTGCCCAGATATGAGCAGTTCTTC. Amino acid sequence: CASSLPRYEQFF.

The CDR3 region is CASSSQPPEPPLYEQYF. The CDR3 DNA is TGTGCCAGCAGCTCGCAGCCCCCGGAGCCCCCCCTCTACGAGCAGTACTTC. J is TRBJ2-7 and V is TRBV14, with no clear D. The germline V gene encodes CDR1 SGHDN and CDR2 FVKESK. This CDR3 spans 17 amino acids. The ends were cut back, 5 bases at V and 3 bases at J, with 23 bases in the middle.

The rearrangement links TRBV7-9 to TRBJ1-1, with D possibly being TRBD1 (5 bases). Looked up from germline, CDR1 is SEHNR and CDR2 is FQNEAQ (reference sequence). The ends were cut back, 7 bases at V and 3 bases at J, with 21 bases in the middle. The CDR3 spans 16 residues. The CDR3, as DNA: TGTGCCAGCAACTCCGACAGCCCCGATCTGGACACTGAAGCTTTCTTT. Amino acids: CASNSDSPDLDTEAFF.

The chain recombines TRBV28 with TRBJ2-1; D is perhaps TRBD1 (5 bases). CDR3 size: 14 residues. From germline, CDR1 is MDHEN and CDR2 SYDVKM. V lost 3 bases to trimming and J lost 5 bases, with 11 bases between them. The CDR3 DNA sequence: TGTGCCAGCAGTTTCCAGGGTTACGACAATGAGCAGTTCTTC. Translation: CASSFQGYDNEQFF.

The chain carries TRBV7-8 and TRBJ2-1; D may be TRBD1 (5 bases). The CDR3 consists of 16 residues. Germline V lookup: CDR1 SGHVS, CDR2 FQNEAQ. The DNA for the CDR3 is TGTGCAAGCGTTGCCGAACAGGTAATTAGCTACAATGAGCAGTTCTTC. Translation: CASVAEQVISYNEQFF.

This rearrangement joins TRBV11-2 to TRBJ1-2; D is possibly TRBD1 (5 bases). The CDR3 extends over 15 amino acids. With 8 bases removed from V and 0 bases from J, the gap between germline ends came to 16 bases. The germline CDR1 and CDR2 sequences are SGHAT and FQNNGV. CDR3 sequence (DNA): TGTGCCAGCGGCCCGGGAGACAGAACTAACTATGGCTACACCTTC. The encoded protein is CASGPGDRTNYGYTF.

The sample holds one count of this clone. The rearrangement links TRBV4-1 to TRBJ2-1, with D perhaps TRBD1 (6 bases). CDR3 length equals 14 residues. The germline V and J ends were trimmed by 2 bases and 7 bases, with 12 bases remaining between them. Germline CDR1 is MGHRA and CDR2 is YSYEKL. In nucleotides, the CDR3 is TGCGCCAGCAGCCAACAGCAGGGGCTTAATGAGCAGTTCTTC. This sequence encodes CASSQQQGLNEQFF.